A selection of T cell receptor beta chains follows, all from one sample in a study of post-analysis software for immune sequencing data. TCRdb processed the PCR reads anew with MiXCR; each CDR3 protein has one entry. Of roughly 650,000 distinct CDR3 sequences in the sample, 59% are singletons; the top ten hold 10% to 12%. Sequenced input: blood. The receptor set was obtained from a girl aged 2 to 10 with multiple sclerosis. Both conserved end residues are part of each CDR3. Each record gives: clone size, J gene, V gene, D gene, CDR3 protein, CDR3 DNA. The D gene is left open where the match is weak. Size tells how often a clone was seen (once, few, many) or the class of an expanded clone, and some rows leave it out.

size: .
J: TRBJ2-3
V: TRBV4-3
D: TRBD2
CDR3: CASSQSPPSGETDTQYF
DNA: TGCGCCAGCAGCCAGTCACCCCCAAGCGGGGAAACAGATACGCAGTATTTT

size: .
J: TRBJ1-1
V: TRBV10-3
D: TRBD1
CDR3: CAISENRGNTEAFF
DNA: TGTGCCATCAGTGAGAACAGGGGGAACACTGAAGCTTTCTTT

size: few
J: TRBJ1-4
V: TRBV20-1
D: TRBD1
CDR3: CSAKAPGQGSEKLFF
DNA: TGCAGTGCTAAGGCCCCGGGACAGGGGAGTGAAAAACTGTTTTTT

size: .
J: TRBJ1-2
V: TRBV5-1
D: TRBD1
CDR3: CASSLLTGANYGYTF
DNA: TGCGCCAGCAGCTTGTTGACAGGGGCGAACTATGGCTACACCTTC

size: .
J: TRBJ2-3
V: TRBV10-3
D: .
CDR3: CAISDRGNADTQYF
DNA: TGTGCCATCAGTGATCGGGGGAATGCAGATACGCAGTATTTT

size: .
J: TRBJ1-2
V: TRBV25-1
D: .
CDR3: CASSELESYGYTF
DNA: TGTGCCAGCAGTGAACTCGAGAGCTATGGCTACACCTTC

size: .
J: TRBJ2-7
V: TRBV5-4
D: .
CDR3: CASSLAFSSNEQYF
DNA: TGTGCCAGCAGCTTGGCCTTTTCAAGCAACGAGCAGTACTTC

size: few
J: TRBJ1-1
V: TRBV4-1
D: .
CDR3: CASSQDSREAFF
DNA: TGCGCCAGCAGCCAAGATAGTAGGGAAGCTTTCTTT

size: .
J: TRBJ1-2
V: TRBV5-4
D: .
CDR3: CASSLGGAKRDGYTF
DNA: TGTGCCAGCAGCTTGGGGGGAGCCAAAAGGGATGGCTACACCTTC

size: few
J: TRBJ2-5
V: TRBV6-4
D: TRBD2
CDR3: CASMEGRGVSAETQYF
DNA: TGTGCCAGCATGGAGGGCCGGGGGGTTTCGGCAGAGACCCAGTACTTC

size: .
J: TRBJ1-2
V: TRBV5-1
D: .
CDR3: CASSLASPNYGYTF
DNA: TGCGCCAGCAGCTTGGCCAGCCCTAACTATGGCTACACCTTC

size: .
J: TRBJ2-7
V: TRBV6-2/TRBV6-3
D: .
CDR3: CASSYEQGGYEQYF
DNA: TGTGCCAGCAGTTACGAACAGGGTGGCTACGAGCAGTACTTC

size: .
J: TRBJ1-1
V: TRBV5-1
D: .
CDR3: CASSLVRRNTEAFF
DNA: TGCGCCAGCAGCTTGGTGCGACGGAACACTGAAGCTTTCTTT

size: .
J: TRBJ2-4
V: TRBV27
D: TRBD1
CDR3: CASSFPDHRGDIQYF
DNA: TGTGCCAGCAGTTTCCCCGACCACAGGGGAGACATTCAGTACTTC

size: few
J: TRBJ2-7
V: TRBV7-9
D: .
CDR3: CASSWPVRGEQYF
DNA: TGTGCCAGCAGCTGGCCCGTCCGGGGAGAGCAGTACTTC

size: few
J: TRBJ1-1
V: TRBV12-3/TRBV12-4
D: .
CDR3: CASSFSMNTEAFF
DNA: TGTGCCAGCAGTTTTTCGATGAACACTGAAGCTTTCTTT

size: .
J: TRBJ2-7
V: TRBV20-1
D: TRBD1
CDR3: CSARGRVGAYEQYF
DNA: TGCAGTGCCAGGGGGCGGGTGGGAGCCTACGAGCAGTACTTC